Presented here are 13 T cell receptor beta chains from one specimen sequenced in a study of blood T cell repertoires in COVID-19. Generated by immunoSEQ multiplex PCR, the TCRdb table keeps only in-frame clones and is missing some. The table lists about 170,000 clones, roughly 88% of them singletons, with roughly 2.9% in the top ten. The material sequenced was peripheral blood. These receptors all come from a woman aged 55-69 years with acute or convalescent COVID-19.

The genes are TRBV6-2 or TRBV6-3 and TRBJ1-5, with TRBD1 identical over 7 bases. Unmatched junction bases numbered 11, after V lost 5 bases and J lost 4 bases. Per germline, CDR1 MNHEY and CDR2 SVGEGT. The length of the CDR3 is 16 residues. The CDR3 DNA is TGTGCCAGCAGTCATCCCGGGACAGTCGGGAATCAGCCCCAGCATTTT. Translating gives CASSHPGTVGNQPQHF.

This clone has only one observation. The rearrangement joins TRBV11-3 to TRBJ2-1; weak D call: TRBD1 (5 bases). Germline V gives CDR1 SGHNT, CDR2 YENEEA. Between the trimmed V and J ends, which lost 5 bases and 4 bases, there was a span of 9 bases. The CDR3 has 13 amino acids. CDR3 sequence reads: CASSPTGYNEQFF. The CDR3 DNA reads as TGTGCCAGCAGCCCTACAGGATACAATGAGCAGTTCTTC.

The chain recombines TRBV10-3 with TRBJ1-1, with 8 bases that match TRBD1. The CDR3 sequence is 14 residues long. CDR1 is ENHRY and CDR2 is SYGVKD in the germline V gene. V shed 0 bases, J shed 5 bases, and the junction held 2 bases outside the gene matches. The CDR3 is CAISESTGDTEAFF. CDR3 coding DNA: TGTGCCATCAGTGAGTCGACAGGGGATACTGAAGCTTTCTTT.

The chain links TRBV5-6 to TRBJ1-2; 8 bases align to TRBD1. The CDR3 has 16 residues. V trimming: 4 bases; J trimming: 2 bases; junction bases outside the gene matches: 10. Per the germline V gene, CDR1 is SGHDT and CDR2 is YYEEEE. Here the CDR3 DNA reads TGTGCCAGCAGCCCGGGTCTGGGACAGGCCAACTATGGCTACACCTTC. It yields the protein CASSPGLGQANYGYTF.

The rearrangement joins TRBV11-1 to TRBJ2-3, with D possibly TRBD1 on 6 matching bases. The CDR3 runs 13 residues. V lost 3 bases, J lost 4 bases, and 8 bases lay in between. Germline lookup yields CDR1 SGHAT and CDR2 FQDESV (reference sequence). The CDR3 is CASSFPGADTQYF. DNA of the CDR3: TGTGCCAGCAGCTTCCCAGGGGCAGATACGCAGTATTTT.

This chain uses TRBV5-1 with TRBJ1-2; 11 nucleotides align to TRBD1. Germline V lookup: CDR1 SGHRS, CDR2 YFSETQ. V trimming: 4 bases; J trimming: 4 bases; junction bases outside the gene matches: 9. This CDR3 has 16 residues. Here the CDR3 DNA reads TGCGCCAGCAGCATTTCCGGGACAGGGGGGACCTATGGCTACACCTTC. As protein: CASSISGTGGTYGYTF.

V is TRBV4-2 and J is TRBJ2-3; 7 bases are a match to TRBD2. CDR1 is LGHNA and CDR2 is YNFKEQ in the germline V gene. The V segment lost 4 bases and the J segment 2 bases; nucleotides outside the gene matches: 12. CDR3 size: 17 residues. CDR3 sequence reads: CASSPVSRGENTDTQYF. DNA for the CDR3: TGTGCCAGCAGCCCAGTGTCTCGGGGGGAAAACACAGATACGCAGTATTTT.

The rearrangement joins TRBV4-3 to TRBJ1-1; 8 bases agree with TRBD1. CDR3 length equals 15 residues. The germline V gene has CDR1 LGHNA and CDR2 YSLEER. V shed 1 base and J 5 bases; nucleotides not matched to a gene: 6. CDR3 residues: CASSQAPGGITEAFF. The DNA of the CDR3 is TGCGCCAGCAGCCAAGCGCCAGGGGGCATTACTGAAGCTTTCTTT.

This clone appeared a single time. The V and J genes are TRBV6-2 or TRBV6-3 and TRBJ1-5; D is uncertain. Germline V lookup: CDR1 MNHEY, CDR2 SVGEGT. The CDR3 is 15 residues long. The V and J ends lost 5 bases and 4 bases respectively, with 15 bases between them. For the CDR3, the DNA is TGTGCCAGCAGTCCGAACTTAGCGGATAATCAGCCCCAGCATTTT. Translation gives CASSPNLADNQPQHF.

This clone has just a few counts. The rearrangement links TRBV6-5 to TRBJ1-2; the match to TRBD1 covers 7 bases. CDR1 MNHEY and CDR2 SVGAGI come from the germline V gene. The junction had 9 bases not matched to a gene; V was cut back by 2 bases and J by 6 bases. The CDR3 runs to 15 residues. CDR3 loop: CASSYGAGGVDGYTF. CDR3 bases: TGTGCCAGCAGTTACGGGGCAGGGGGAGTGGATGGCTACACCTTC.

This sequence joins TRBV10-3 and TRBJ2-5; D may be TRBD2 (6 bases). The CDR3 extends over 12 amino acids. Germline V gives CDR1 ENHRY, CDR2 SYGVKD. V was trimmed by 6 bases and J by 1 base, leaving 6 bases between them. CDR3 sequence (DNA): TGTGCCATCAGCGGGGGCCAAGAGACCCAGTACTTC. Translated: CAISGGQETQYF.

This clone showed up just a few times. This chain uses TRBV7-2 with TRBJ1-2, with no clear D. The CDR3 is 13 amino acids. Germline CDR1 SGHTA, CDR2 FQGNSA. With 1 base removed from V and 5 bases from J, the gap between germline ends came to 8 bases. This CDR3 is CASSLGDGYGYTF. DNA for the CDR3: TGTGCCAGCAGCTTAGGAGACGGGTATGGCTACACCTTC.

The sample holds a few counts of this clone. V is TRBV7-9 and J is TRBJ2-7; 9 bases are a match to TRBD1. The CDR3 is 15 amino acids. With 5 bases clipped from V and 4 bases from J, the junction kept 9 bases outside the gene matches. Looked up from germline, CDR1 is SEHNR and CDR2 is FQNEAQ (reference sequence). The CDR3 sequence is CASSVTGTGWYEQYF. The CDR3 DNA reads as TGTGCCAGCAGCGTAACCGGGACAGGGTGGTACGAGCAGTACTTC.